The sequence of this T cell receptor (beta chain) was determined in a study of blood T cells in healthy people across ages. Study-level results: In older individuals, TCR beta diversity per million T cells was lower, falling roughly linearly with age. Unsorted PBMC input precluded a conclusive naive versus antigen-experienced comparison.

Primers used in a second PCR of roughly 6 to 11 cycles were a sample-barcoded 5' primer and a J-beta primer mix. TCRdb recomputed calls from the 5' RACE reads with MiXCR, one row per CDR3 protein. The table has some 560,000 distinct CDR3 sequences, around 27% seen once. On this clonotype: Its antigen is currently unknown.

Extraction yielded at least 6 micrograms of total RNA per sample. There are 12 residues in the CDR3. V was pared by 6 bases and J by 2 bases, with 10 bases between. In germline, CDR1 is SQVTM, CDR2 ANQGSEA. This sample was also put to use in a study of T cells of mothers and their children. From that second work: Mothers gave over 8 million TCR beta CDR3 reads each, and children some 3 million each.

Sample: blood. The chain employs TRBV29-1 and TRBJ2-5; D may correspond to TRBD1 or TRBD2 (5 bases each). This sequence was found in a boy aged 2-9 years in good health. The CDR3: CSVGTYQETQYF. The CDR3 DNA reads TGCAGCGTCGGGACCTATCAAGAGACCCAGTACTTC.